The 2 T cell receptor beta chains reported below all come from one sample, sequenced in a study of T cells in Graves' hyperthyroidism and ophthalmopathy. The source material, RNA transcripts, was used to amplify TCR beta CDR3 regions. A first-round RT-PCR of the TCR CDR3 used the HTBI primer set. TCRdb processed the multiplex PCR reads anew with MiXCR; each CDR3 protein has one entry. The table includes about 720,000 distinct CDR3 sequences, 16% detected once. Material: blood. Source of these receptors: a young man with Graves' hyperthyroidism.

This clonotype was seen a few times. The chain couples TRBV6-5 to TRBJ2-7; D remains unclear. The V and J ends lost 6 bases and 2 bases respectively, with 8 bases between them. The CDR3 sequence is 12 residues long. Germline CDR1 and CDR2: MNHEY and SVGAGI. CDR3 region: CASSYQAYEQYF. The CDR3 DNA is TGTGCCAGCAGCTACCAAGCCTACGAGCAGTACTTC.

This clonotype was seen many times. J is TRBJ2-7 and V is TRBV7-9, with a tentative D call TRBD1 (5 bases). V was shortened by 4 bases and J by 2 bases, with 9 bases between the two germline ends. CDR1 is SEHNR and CDR2 is FQNEAQ in the germline V gene (reference sequence). The CDR3 length is 13 residues. In DNA form, the CDR3 reads TGTGCCAGCAGCTCTCGACAGACCTACGAGCAGTACTTC. As protein: CASSSRQTYEQYF.